These 2 T cell receptor beta chains originate from one sample sequenced in a study of early T cells in non-severe SARS-CoV-2 infection. TCRdb recomputed calls from the 5' RACE reads with MiXCR, one row per CDR3 protein. The data hold some 83,000 distinct CDR3 sequences, with about 10% observed a single time. Source: whole blood, taken at baseline. The receptors were sampled from an adult who was a healthcare worker with PCR-confirmed SARS-CoV-2 infection or an uninfected control (not recorded which).

The V gene is TRBV27, the J gene TRBJ1-5, with 8 bases matching TRBD1. The CDR3 length is 14 residues. CDR1 MNHEY and CDR2 SMNVEV come from the germline V gene (reference sequence). V lost 10 bases and J lost 6; bases outside the gene matches: 11. The CDR3 region has the DNA TGTGCCACCTTCAGGACAGGGAAGGGTCAGCCCCAGCATTTT. Its protein product is CATFRTGKGQPQHF.

The V gene is TRBV7-8, the J gene TRBJ2-7; D unresolved. Germline V gene lookup returns CDR1 SGHVS and CDR2 FQNEAQ. Trimming removed 2 bases from V and 7 bases from J, with 9 bases in between. The CDR3 extends over 12 amino acids. CDR3 sequence reads: CASSLSDAEQYF. The CDR3 nucleotides read TGTGCCAGCAGCTTATCGGACGCAGAGCAGTACTTC.